The T cell receptor beta chain described here comes from a study of response to subunit inactivated influenza vaccine. Whole-study findings and limits: The authors offered the suggestion that each seasonal influenza vaccination recruits few new T cells.

The germline gives CDR1 SQVTM, CDR2 ANQGSEA. Trimming took off 4 bases at V and 8 bases at J, with 18 bases between the two ends. The CDR3 is 14 residues long. Remarks on this clonotype: Its antigen is as yet unknown.

TCRdb called the RT-PCR reads again in MiXCR, with one record for every CDR3 protein. Of fewer than 800,000 distinct CDR3 sequences in the sample, 15% to 17% were seen once. This sequence originates from a man aged 45-65 years who received an inactivated influenza vaccine. The chain joins TRBV29-1 to TRBJ2-4, with D perhaps TRBD2 (6 bases). The source material was PBMCs from blood, sampled 12 days after vaccination. CDR3: CSVGQSRPGDIQYF. Written as DNA, the CDR3 is TGCAGCGTTGGACAGTCCCGTCCGGGGGACATTCAGTACTTC. Filled out from reference TRBV29-1 and TRBJ2-4, the complete variable domain reads SAVISQKPSRDICQRGTSLTIQCQVDSQVTMMFWYRQQPGQSLTLIATANQGSEATYESGFVIDKFPISRPNLTFSTLTVSNMSPEDSSIYLCSVGQSRPGDIQYFGAGTRLSVL.